A selection of T cell receptor beta chains follows, all from one sample in a study of blood T cell repertoires in COVID-19. Produced via immunoSEQ multiplex PCR; TCRdb's table is partial and in-frame only. The table has approximately 97,000 clones, 90% seen once; the top ten hold 1.5% to 2%. The sample consisted of peripheral blood. The receptors originated from a man aged 55 to 70 with acute or convalescent COVID-19. Both conserved end residues are part of each CDR3. The D gene is left open where the match is weak. Part of the rows lack a size; the others show once, few, many or a class for expanded clones.

d_call: -; clone_size: -; j_call: TRBJ2-1; v_call: TRBV3-1/TRBV3-2; cdr3_nt: TGTGCCAGCAGCCTCGGCGGAAGCTCCTACAATGAGCAGTTCTTC; cdr3_aa: CASSLGGSSYNEQFF
d_call: -; clone_size: -; j_call: TRBJ1-1; v_call: TRBV11-3; cdr3_nt: TGTGCCAGCAGCCCGAGTAGTGCACCTAACACTGAAGCTTTCTTT; cdr3_aa: CASSPSSAPNTEAFF
d_call: TRBD1; clone_size: -; j_call: TRBJ2-3; v_call: TRBV27; cdr3_nt: TGTGCCAGCAGTTTTTGGGGCAGGGGGCCTCTTAGCACAGATACGCAGTATTTT; cdr3_aa: CASSFWGRGPLSTDTQYF
d_call: -; clone_size: -; j_call: TRBJ1-2; v_call: TRBV6-1; cdr3_nt: TGTGCCAGCAGTGAAGCGCGCGTCTTAAAGACTTATGGCTACACCTTC; cdr3_aa: CASSEARVLKTYGYTF
d_call: TRBD2; clone_size: -; j_call: TRBJ2-3; v_call: TRBV7-7; cdr3_nt: TGTGCCAGCAGCCCCGGGAGCGGGGGATTTACAGATACGCAGTATTTT; cdr3_aa: CASSPGSGGFTDTQYF
d_call: -; clone_size: few; j_call: TRBJ1-2; v_call: TRBV29-1; cdr3_nt: TGCAGCGTTGCGGGTGATCGGCAGGGTCATGGCTACACCTTC; cdr3_aa: CSVAGDRQGHGYTF
d_call: -; clone_size: -; j_call: TRBJ1-2; v_call: TRBV2; cdr3_nt: TGTGCCAGCAGTGAAGGGCGGGGGCAGGGTGGCTACACCTTC; cdr3_aa: CASSEGRGQGGYTF
d_call: -; clone_size: -; j_call: TRBJ1-3; v_call: TRBV10-3; cdr3_nt: TGTGCCATCAGTGGAGGTGGGGGGAATGGAAACACCATATATTTT; cdr3_aa: CAISGGGGNGNTIYF
d_call: -; clone_size: -; j_call: TRBJ1-5; v_call: TRBV5-1; cdr3_nt: TGCGCCAGCAGCCTGGGGTCCTACAATCAGCCCCAGCATTTT; cdr3_aa: CASSLGSYNQPQHF
d_call: -; clone_size: -; j_call: TRBJ1-2; v_call: TRBV28; cdr3_nt: TGTGCCATCAGACGGACATCCTCGTATGGCTACACCTTC; cdr3_aa: CAIRRTSSYGYTF
d_call: -; clone_size: -; j_call: TRBJ1-1; v_call: TRBV6-2/TRBV6-3; cdr3_nt: TGTGCCAGCAGTTATGGGTCGGACACGAACTCTTTTGAAGCTTTCTTT; cdr3_aa: CASSYGSDTNSFEAFF
d_call: -; clone_size: -; j_call: TRBJ2-7; v_call: TRBV11-2; cdr3_nt: TGTGCCAGCAGCTTTCAGGGGAGAGCCCACGAGCAGTACTTC; cdr3_aa: CASSFQGRAHEQYF
d_call: -; clone_size: -; j_call: TRBJ2-2; v_call: TRBV5-1; cdr3_nt: TGCGCCAGCAGCCCGGCTAGCACCGGGGAGCTGTTTTTT; cdr3_aa: CASSPASTGELFF
d_call: TRBD1; clone_size: -; j_call: TRBJ1-1; v_call: TRBV18; cdr3_nt: TGTGCCAGCTCACCACGGGACAGGGAAGGGGCTTTCTTT; cdr3_aa: CASSPRDREGAFF
d_call: -; clone_size: once; j_call: TRBJ1-2; v_call: TRBV6-5; cdr3_nt: TGTGCCAGCATTGCCTCGGGTGAGGCTAACTATGGCTACACCTTC; cdr3_aa: CASIASGEANYGYTF
d_call: TRBD1; clone_size: -; j_call: TRBJ1-2; v_call: TRBV11-2; cdr3_nt: TGTGCCAGCAGCTTCGACCGGGACAGGGTGGTCGGCACCTTC; cdr3_aa: CASSFDRDRVVGTF